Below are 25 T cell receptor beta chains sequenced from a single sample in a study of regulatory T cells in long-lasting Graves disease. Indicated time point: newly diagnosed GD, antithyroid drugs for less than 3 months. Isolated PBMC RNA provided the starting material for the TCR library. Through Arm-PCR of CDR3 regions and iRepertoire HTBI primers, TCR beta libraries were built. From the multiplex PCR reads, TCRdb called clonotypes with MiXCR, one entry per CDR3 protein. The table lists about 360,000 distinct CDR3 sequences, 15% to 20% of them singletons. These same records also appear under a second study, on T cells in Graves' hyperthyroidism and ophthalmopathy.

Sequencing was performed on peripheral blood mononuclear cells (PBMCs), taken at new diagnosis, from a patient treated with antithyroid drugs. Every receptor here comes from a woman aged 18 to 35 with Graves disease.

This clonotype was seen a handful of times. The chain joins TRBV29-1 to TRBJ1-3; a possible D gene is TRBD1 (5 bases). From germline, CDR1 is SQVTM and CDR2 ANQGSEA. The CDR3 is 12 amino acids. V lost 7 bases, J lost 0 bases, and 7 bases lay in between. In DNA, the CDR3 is TGCAGCGGTGGACACTCTGGAAACACCATATATTTT. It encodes CSGGHSGNTIYF.

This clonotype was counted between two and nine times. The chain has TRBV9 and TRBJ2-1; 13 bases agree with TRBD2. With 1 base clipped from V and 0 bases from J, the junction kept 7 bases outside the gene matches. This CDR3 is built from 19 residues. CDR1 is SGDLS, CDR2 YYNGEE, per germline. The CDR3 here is CASSVNRRTSGSSYNEQFF. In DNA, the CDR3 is TGTGCCAGCAGCGTAAACCGCCGGACTAGCGGGAGCTCCTACAATGAGCAGTTCTTC.

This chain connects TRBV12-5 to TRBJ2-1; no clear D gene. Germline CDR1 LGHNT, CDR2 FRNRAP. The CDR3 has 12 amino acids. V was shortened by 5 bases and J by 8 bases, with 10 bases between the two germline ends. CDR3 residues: CASGLTPDEQFF. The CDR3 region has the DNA TGTGCTAGTGGTCTTACTCCAGATGAGCAGTTCTTC.

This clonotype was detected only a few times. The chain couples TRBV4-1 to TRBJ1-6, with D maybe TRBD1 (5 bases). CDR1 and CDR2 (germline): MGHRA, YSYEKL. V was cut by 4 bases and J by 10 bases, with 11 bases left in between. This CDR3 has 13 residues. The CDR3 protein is CASSRGDGSPLHF. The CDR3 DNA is TGCGCCAGCAGCCGGGGGGATGGGTCACCCCTCCACTTT.

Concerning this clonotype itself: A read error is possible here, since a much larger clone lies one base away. The CDR3 sequence: CACRQFTKAFF. CDR3 coding DNA: TGTGCCTGCCGACAGTTCACTAAAGCTTTCTTT. The gene calls are TRBV6-2 or TRBV6-3 and TRBJ1-1; weak D call: TRBD1 (5 bases). Germline V gene lookup returns CDR1 MNHEY and CDR2 SVGEGT. The CDR3 extends over 11 amino acids.

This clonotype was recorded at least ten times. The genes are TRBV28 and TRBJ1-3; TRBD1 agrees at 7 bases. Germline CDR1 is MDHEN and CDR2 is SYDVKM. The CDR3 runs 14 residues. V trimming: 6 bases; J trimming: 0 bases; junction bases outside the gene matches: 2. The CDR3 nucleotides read TGTGCCAGCAGCGCAGGGGGCTCTGGAAACACCATATATTTT. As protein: CASSAGGSGNTIYF.

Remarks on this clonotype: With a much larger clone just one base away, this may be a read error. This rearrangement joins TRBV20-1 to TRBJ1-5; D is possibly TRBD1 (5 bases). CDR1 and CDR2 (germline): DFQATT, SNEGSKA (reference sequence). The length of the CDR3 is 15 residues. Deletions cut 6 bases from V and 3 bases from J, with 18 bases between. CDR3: CSAPRSGDNNQPQHF. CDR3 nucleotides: TGCAGTGCCCCCCGGTCGGGGGATAACAATCAGCCCCAGCATTTT.

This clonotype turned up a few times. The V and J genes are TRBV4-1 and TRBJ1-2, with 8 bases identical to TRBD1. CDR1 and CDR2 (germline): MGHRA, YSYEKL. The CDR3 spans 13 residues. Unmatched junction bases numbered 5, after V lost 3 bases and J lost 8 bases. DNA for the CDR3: TGCGCCAGCAGCCAGACACAGGGGGGCGGCTACACCTTC. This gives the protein CASSQTQGGGYTF.

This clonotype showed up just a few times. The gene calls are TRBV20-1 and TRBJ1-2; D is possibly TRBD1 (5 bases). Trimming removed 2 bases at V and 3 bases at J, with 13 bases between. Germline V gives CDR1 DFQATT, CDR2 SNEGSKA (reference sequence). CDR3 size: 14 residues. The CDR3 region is CSARNPGTHYGYTF. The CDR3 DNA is TGCAGTGCTAGAAACCCCGGGACCCACTATGGCTACACCTTC.

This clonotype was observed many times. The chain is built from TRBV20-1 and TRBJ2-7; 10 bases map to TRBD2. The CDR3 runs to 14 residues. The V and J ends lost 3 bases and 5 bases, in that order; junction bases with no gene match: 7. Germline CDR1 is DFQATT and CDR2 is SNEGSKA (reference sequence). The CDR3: CSARPASGSHEQYF. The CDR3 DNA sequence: TGCAGTGCTAGGCCGGCTAGCGGGAGCCACGAGCAGTACTTC.

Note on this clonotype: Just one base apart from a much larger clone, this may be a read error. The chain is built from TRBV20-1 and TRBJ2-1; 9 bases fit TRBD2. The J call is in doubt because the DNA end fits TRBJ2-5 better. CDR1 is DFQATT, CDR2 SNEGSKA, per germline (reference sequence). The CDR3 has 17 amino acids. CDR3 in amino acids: CSARRLAGNIDQETQYF. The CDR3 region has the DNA TGCAGTGCTCGACGCCTAGCGGGAAACATTGATCAAGAGACCCAGTACTTC.

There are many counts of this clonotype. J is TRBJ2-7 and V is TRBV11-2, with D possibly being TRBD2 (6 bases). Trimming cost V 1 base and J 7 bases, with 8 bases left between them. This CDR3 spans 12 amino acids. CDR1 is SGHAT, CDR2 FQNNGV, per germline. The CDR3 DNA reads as TGTGCCAGCAGCTTAGCTAGCGCTGAGCAGTACTTC. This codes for CASSLASAEQYF.

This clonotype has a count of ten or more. Here the CDR3 reads CASRSIMTGYTGELFF. The CDR3 region has the DNA TGTGCCAGCAGATCTATAATGACAGGGTACACCGGGGAGCTGTTTTTT. The V and J genes are TRBV12-3 or TRBV12-4 and TRBJ2-2, with 7 bases fitting TRBD1. This CDR3 region has 16 residues. The trim removed 6 bases at V and 3 bases at J, leaving 10 bases unmatched.

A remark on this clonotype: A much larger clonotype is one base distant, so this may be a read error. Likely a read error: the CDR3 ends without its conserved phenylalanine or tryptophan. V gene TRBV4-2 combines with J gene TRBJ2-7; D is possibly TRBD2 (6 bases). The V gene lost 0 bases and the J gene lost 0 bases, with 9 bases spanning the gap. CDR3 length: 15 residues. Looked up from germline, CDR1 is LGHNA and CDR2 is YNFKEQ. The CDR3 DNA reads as TGTGCCAGCAGCCAAGATTGGGACTCCTCCTACGAGCAGTACCTC. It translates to CASSQDWDSSYEQYL.

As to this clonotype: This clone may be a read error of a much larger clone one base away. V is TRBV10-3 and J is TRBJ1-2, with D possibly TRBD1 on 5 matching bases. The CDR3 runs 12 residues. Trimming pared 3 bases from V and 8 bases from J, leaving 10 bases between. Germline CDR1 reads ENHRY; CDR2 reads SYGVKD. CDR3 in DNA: TGTGCCATCAGTGAACCCCAGGGCGGCTACACCTTC. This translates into CAISEPQGGYTF.

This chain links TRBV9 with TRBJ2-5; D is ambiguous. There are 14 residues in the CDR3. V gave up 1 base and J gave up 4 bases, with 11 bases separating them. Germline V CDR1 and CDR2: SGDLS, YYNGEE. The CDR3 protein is CASSVNQPGETQYF. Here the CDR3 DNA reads TGTGCCAGCAGCGTAAATCAGCCGGGAGAGACCCAGTACTTC. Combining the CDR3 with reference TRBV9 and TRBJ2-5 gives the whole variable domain DSGVTQTPKHLITATGQRVTLRCSPRSGDLSVYWYQQSLDQGLQFLIQYYNGEERAKGNILERFSAQQFPDLHSELNLSSLELGDSALYFCASSVNQPGETQYFGPGTRLLVL.

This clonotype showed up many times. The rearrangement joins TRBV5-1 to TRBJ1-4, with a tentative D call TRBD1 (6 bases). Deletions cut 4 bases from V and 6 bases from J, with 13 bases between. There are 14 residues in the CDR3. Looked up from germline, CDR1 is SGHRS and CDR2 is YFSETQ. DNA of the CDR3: TGCGCCAGCAGCCGCTGGGGGGCGGATGAAAAACTGTTTTTT. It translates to CASSRWGADEKLFF.

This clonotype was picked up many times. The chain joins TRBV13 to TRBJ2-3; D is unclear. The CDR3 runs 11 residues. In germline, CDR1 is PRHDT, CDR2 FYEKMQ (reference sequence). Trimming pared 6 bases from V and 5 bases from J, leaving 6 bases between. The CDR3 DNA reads TGTGCCAGCAGTGTTGGAGATACGCAGTATTTT. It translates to CASSVGDTQYF.

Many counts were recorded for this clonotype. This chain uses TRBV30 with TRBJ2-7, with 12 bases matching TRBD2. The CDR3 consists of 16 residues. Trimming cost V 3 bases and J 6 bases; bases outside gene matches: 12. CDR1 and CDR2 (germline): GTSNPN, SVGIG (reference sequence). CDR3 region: CAWSHPSGRASGEQYF. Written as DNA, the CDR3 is TGTGCCTGGAGCCACCCTAGCGGGAGGGCCTCAGGCGAGCAGTACTTC.

CDR3 loop: CASSRLSSVTDTQYF. CDR3 DNA: TGTGCCAGCAGCCGACTATCCTCCGTCACAGATACGCAGTATTTT. The chain has TRBV2 and TRBJ2-3, with D maybe TRBD2 (5 bases). Germline V gene lookup returns CDR1 SNHLY and CDR2 FYNNEI. This CDR3 is built from 15 residues. The germline V and J ends were trimmed by 6 bases and 2 bases, with 15 bases remaining between them.

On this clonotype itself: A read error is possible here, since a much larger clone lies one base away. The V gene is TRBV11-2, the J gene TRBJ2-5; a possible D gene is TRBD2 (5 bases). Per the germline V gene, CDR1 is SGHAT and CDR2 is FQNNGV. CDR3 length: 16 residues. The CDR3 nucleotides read TGTGCCAGCAGCTTACGGCGAGCGGAGTACCAAGAGACCCAGTGCTTC. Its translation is CASSLRRAEYQETQCF.

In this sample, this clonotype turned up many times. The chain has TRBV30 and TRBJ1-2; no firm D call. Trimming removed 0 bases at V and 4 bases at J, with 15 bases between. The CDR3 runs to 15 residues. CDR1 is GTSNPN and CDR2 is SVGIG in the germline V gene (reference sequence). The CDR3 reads CAWSVSAGGGYGYTF. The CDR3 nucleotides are TGTGCCTGGAGTGTATCTGCGGGAGGCGGCTATGGCTACACCTTC.

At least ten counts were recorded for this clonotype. The CDR3 loop is CASSYSSSGGANEQFF. The CDR3 DNA sequence: TGTGCCAGCAGTTACTCGAGCAGCGGGGGGGCCAATGAGCAGTTCTTC. The chain combines TRBV6-2 or TRBV6-3 with TRBJ2-1; TRBD2 agrees at 10 bases. Germline V gene lookup returns CDR1 MNHEY and CDR2 SVGEGT. The V and J ends lost 0 bases and 6 bases, in that order; junction bases with no gene match: 5. This CDR3 region has 16 residues.

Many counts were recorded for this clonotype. The CDR3 is CASFRIAGASTDTQYF. The CDR3 region has the DNA TGTGCCAGCTTCCGGATAGCGGGAGCTAGCACAGATACGCAGTATTTT. V is TRBV6-1 and J is TRBJ2-3; TRBD2 agrees at 9 bases. J lost 0 bases, V lost 8 bases, and 9 bases had no gene match. Germline CDR1 is MNHNS and CDR2 is SASEGT. The CDR3 contains 16 residues.

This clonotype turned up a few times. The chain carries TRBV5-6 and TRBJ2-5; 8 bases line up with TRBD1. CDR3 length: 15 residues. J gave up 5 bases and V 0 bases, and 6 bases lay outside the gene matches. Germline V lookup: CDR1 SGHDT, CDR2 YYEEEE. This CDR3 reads CASSLARTGRETQYF. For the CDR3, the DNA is TGTGCCAGCAGCTTGGCCCGGACAGGGCGGGAGACCCAGTACTTC.